Sequencing of this TCR beta chain was carried out in a study of technical replicates of blood from a handful of donors. Data came from immunoSEQ multiplex PCR; TCRdb stores just in-frame clones and leaves some out. The table shows around 95,000 clones, with 94% occurring only once. Sequenced sample: T cells isolated from PBMCs. The clonotype comes from a human donor in good health.

The DNA of the CDR3 is TGTGCCAGCAGTCCGGGACAGGGAGACGAGCAGTACTTC. Its protein is CASSPGQGDEQYF. The V and J genes are TRBV28 and TRBJ2-7; TRBD1 matches at 9 bases. V dropped 5 bases and J dropped 5; count of bases not matched to a gene: 4. Germline loops: CDR1 MDHEN, CDR2 SYDVKM. The CDR3 spans 13 residues. Together with reference TRBV28 and TRBJ2-7, the CDR3 gives the full variable domain: DVKVTQSSRYLVKRTGEKVFLECVQDMDHENMFWYRQDPGLGLRLIYFSYDVKMKEKGDIPEGYSVSREKKERFSLILESASTNQTSMYLCASSPGQGDEQYFGPGTRLTVT.